The sequence of this T cell receptor beta chain was determined in a study of siplizumab effects on memory and regulatory T cells. The study, taken as a whole, reports: An assignable phenotype, naive or memory, was missing from roughly 77-94% of proliferating CD4+ or CD8+ clones. In unstimulated cells, naive T cells appeared more diverse than memory T cells and seemed major alloresponse contributors. Among mappable alloreactive CD4+ clones, the Treg-derived fraction averaged around 69% with siplizumab versus less than 35% in controls.

A remark on this clone: Its antigen is still unknown.

Assay: immunoSEQ multiplex PCR; the TCRdb copy retains only in-frame clones and omits some. The sample lists about 82,000 clones; roughly 89% were seen once. The sample taken for sequencing was Tregs sorted from blood. This receptor was obtained from a human donor in good health.

CDR3 sequence: CASSLAETGGNEQFF. The CDR3 nucleotides are TGTGCCAGCAGCTTAGCCGAGACAGGGGGCAATGAGCAGTTCTTC. This chain connects TRBV7-6 to TRBJ2-1; 9 bases map to TRBD1. Germline lookup yields CDR1 SGHVS and CDR2 FNYEAQ. The length of the CDR3 is 15 residues. J gave up 6 bases and V 0 bases, and 3 bases lay outside the gene matches.